The present T cell receptor (beta chain) was sequenced within a study of blood T cell repertoires in COVID-19. Study overall: PBMCs, B-cell-depleted T cells, or T cells were the source of the cDNA or gDNA that made up the material.

As handled by the study authors: Nucleated cell counts were estimated from reference gene primer amplification. The data were produced by immunoSEQ multiplex PCR, yet TCRdb's version contains in-frame clones alone and is incomplete. The DNA was the basis for D and trimming; V, J and clone size are from that table. The sample has approximately 450,000 clones, over 75% seen once. Study members were between roughly 18 and 100 years old and lived in about two dozen US regions. Donors in Cohort 3 who had recovered were those with two negative PCRs, healthcare professional clearance, or resolution of their symptoms. The CDR3 is 12 residues long. V lost 4 bases and J 6 bases, leaving 9 bases between the germline ends. Germline V gene data show CDR1 as WNHNN and CDR2 as SYGVQD (reference sequence). This clone was picked up one time.

The specimen sequenced was PBMCs or T cells enriched from blood (not recorded which). This chain links TRBV10-1 with TRBJ1-1; D unclear. The receptor was isolated from a man aged 25 to 40 who had recovered from COVID-19. The CDR3 spells CASSGASSEAFF. As DNA, the CDR3 is TGCGCCAGCAGTGGGGCCAGCTCTGAAGCTTTCTTT.